The sequence of this T cell receptor (beta chain) was determined in a study of graft-versus-host responses after intestinal transplantation. Study details: Once they had received anti-thymocyte globulin induction, all recipients took tacrolimus and steroids for about three years.

V gave up 3 bases and J gave up 0 bases, with 13 bases separating them. Germline-derived CDR1 and CDR2 are LGHNA and YNFKEQ. CDR3 length: 16 residues. A word on this clone: Its antigen is still unknown.

Here immunoSEQ multiplex PCR was the method, and the copy in TCRdb shows in-frame clones only, minus some. The repertoire has tens of thousands of clones, about 94% of them found once; the top ten carry approximately 0.2%. General observations from the study: GvH clone levels peaked in circulation, and this peak was associated with early post-transplant HvG declines.

Sequencing was performed on unstimulated CD4+ T cells sorted from spleen or lymph node cells, taken before transplant. This receptor was obtained from a human donor who was the organ donor for an intestinal transplant. The chain employs TRBV4-2 and TRBJ2-3; no reliable D call. CDR3 protein: CASSQMTPSSTDTQYF. The CDR3 coding sequence is TGTGCCAGCAGCCAGATGACGCCGTCTAGCACAGATACGCAGTATTTT.